These T cell receptor beta chains were read from a single sample in a study of shared clonotypes between healthy human individuals. Here immunoSEQ multiplex PCR was the method, and the copy in TCRdb shows in-frame clones only, minus some. The repertoire holds over 2,000,000 clones, with 85% to 95% as singletons. The sample taken for sequencing was naive CD8+ T cells from PBMCs. The receptor source for this set is a man in his late teens or twenties in good health. Some clones in this sample may be carry-over from other donors' samples. CDR3s include the opening cysteine and the closing phenylalanine or tryptophan. A D gene is named only where the DNA matches it firmly. The size entry is marked missing in some rows and otherwise reads once, few, many or a size class.

NA,NA,TRBV4-2,TRBJ1-1,CASTSLAPLVEAFF,TGTGCCAGCACCTCTCTAGCCCCACTCGTTGAAGCTTTCTTT
NA,NA,TRBV9,TRBJ2-7,CASSVGLASYEQYF,TGTGCCAGCAGCGTTGGGCTAGCGAGCTACGAGCAGTACTTC
NA,NA,TRBV29-1,TRBJ2-7,CSVGASAGYEQYF,TGCAGCGTTGGGGCTAGCGCCGGCTACGAGCAGTACTTC
NA,TRBD2,TRBV14,TRBJ2-5,CASSLTRAGDQYF,TGTGCCAGCAGCCTTACGAGAGCGGGAGACCAGTACTTC
NA,NA,TRBV27,TRBJ1-1,CASSFPPLGWGTEAFF,TGTGCCAGCAGTTTCCCCCCCCTGGGATGGGGCACTGAAGCTTTCTTT
NA,NA,TRBV13,TRBJ1-2,CASSLGVNYGYTF,TGTGCCAGCAGCTTGGGAGTTAACTATGGCTACACCTTC
NA,NA,TRBV30,TRBJ2-1,CAWSRSSYNEQFF,TGTGCCTGGAGTCGGTCGTCCTACAATGAGCAGTTCTTC
once,TRBD1,TRBV7-6,TRBJ2-2,CASSFGQGVYTGELFF,TGTGCCAGCAGCTTCGGACAGGGGGTGTACACCGGGGAGCTGTTTTTT
NA,NA,TRBV6-5,TRBJ2-5,CASRSGPETQYF,TGTGCCAGCAGGTCGGGGCCGGAGACCCAGTACTTC
NA,NA,TRBV27,TRBJ1-5,CASRPGYSNQPQHF,TGTGCCAGCAGACCAGGGTATAGCAATCAGCCCCAGCATTTT
NA,NA,TRBV19,TRBJ2-1,CASSPLRVVRGSYNEQFF,TGTGCCAGTAGTCCCTTAAGGGTCGTGCGGGGTTCCTACAATGAGCAGTTCTTC
NA,NA,TRBV27,TRBJ1-5,CASSLMDSNQPQHF,TGTGCCAGCAGCCTGATGGATAGCAATCAGCCCCAGCATTTT
NA,NA,TRBV7-6,TRBJ2-5,CASSPTALTDLYQETQYF,TGTGCCAGCAGCCCTACGGCCTTGACAGACTTGTACCAAGAGACCCAGTACTTC
NA,NA,TRBV5-4,TRBJ2-1,CASSRGPVDSYNEQFF,TGTGCCAGCAGCCGGGGGCCGGTGGACAGCTACAATGAGCAGTTCTTC
NA,NA,TRBV4-1,TRBJ1-1,CASSQLGPYEAFF,TGCGCCAGCAGCCAGCTGGGACCTTATGAAGCTTTCTTT
NA,NA,TRBV7-9,TRBJ2-7,CASSSRDVFYEQYF,TGTGCCAGCAGCTCTCGCGACGTTTTCTACGAGCAGTACTTC
NA,NA,TRBV5-6,TRBJ1-2,CASSLGRTDGYTF,TGTGCCAGCAGCTTGGGGCGGACTGATGGCTACACCTTC
NA,TRBD1,TRBV7-9,TRBJ2-5,CASSPQGAGETQYF,TGTGCCAGCAGCCCCCAGGGGGCAGGGGAGACCCAGTACTTC
NA,TRBD1,TRBV6-1,TRBJ2-1,CASRQGARAYNEQFF,TGTGCCAGCCGGCAGGGGGCCCGGGCCTACAATGAGCAGTTCTTC
NA,NA,TRBV9,TRBJ2-7,CASSPRSYEQYF,TGTGCCAGCAGCCCCCGCTCCTACGAGCAGTACTTC
NA,NA,TRBV7-2,TRBJ2-7,CASSLAGRGKGKYEQYF,TGTGCCAGCAGCTTAGCCGGTCGGGGGAAGGGGAAATACGAGCAGTACTTC
NA,TRBD1,TRBV4-1,TRBJ1-2,CASSHPTTSTGPRIAGYTF,TGCGCCAGCAGCCACCCGACGACCTCGACAGGGCCAAGGATCGCTGGCTACACCTTC
NA,NA,TRBV10-3,TRBJ2-7,CAISAGIVVREQYF,TGTGCCATCAGTGCCGGGATAGTAGTTCGCGAGCAGTACTTC
NA,NA,TRBV27,TRBJ2-4,CASSSTGIQYF,TGTGCCAGCAGTTCAACGGGCATTCAGTACTTC
NA,TRBD2,TRBV13,TRBJ2-7,CATVTGLEGFYEQYF,TGTGCCACGGTGACGGGACTAGAGGGATTCTACGAGCAGTACTTC
NA,NA,TRBV15,TRBJ2-1,CATKVPGAYNEQFF,TGTGCCACCAAAGTCCCGGGGGCCTACAATGAGCAGTTCTTC
NA,NA,TRBV27,TRBJ1-1,CASSHTGLNTEAFF,TGTGCCAGCAGCCATACAGGTTTGAACACTGAAGCTTTCTTT
once,NA,TRBV29-1,TRBJ1-2,CSVLGGSGYGYTF,TGCAGCGTTCTTGGGGGGAGTGGCTATGGCTACACCTTC
NA,NA,TRBV10-1,TRBJ1-2,CASRGQPRSNYGYTF,TGCGCCAGCAGGGGGCAGCCACGCTCTAACTATGGCTACACCTTC
NA,TRBD1,TRBV19,TRBJ2-7,CASSIGTGKYEQYF,TGTGCCAGTAGTATTGGGACAGGAAAGTACGAGCAGTACTTC
NA,NA,TRBV5-4,TRBJ2-1,CASSLESGSYNEQFF,TGTGCCAGCAGCTTGGAAAGCGGCTCCTACAATGAGCAGTTCTTC
NA,NA,TRBV6-6,TRBJ1-1,CASSYYGATTEAFF,TGTGCCAGCAGTTACTATGGGGCAACAACTGAAGCTTTCTTT
NA,NA,TRBV5-6,TRBJ2-5,CASSFGTRGTQYF,TGTGCCAGCAGCTTCGGGACTCGGGGGACCCAGTACTTC
NA,TRBD2,TRBV29-1,TRBJ2-2,CSVAGGLAGSNTGELFF,TGCAGCGTTGCGGGGGGACTAGCGGGATCCAACACCGGGGAGCTGTTTTTT
NA,NA,TRBV19,TRBJ2-6,CASSMVSGANVLTF,TGTGCCAGTAGTATGGTCTCTGGGGCCAACGTCCTGACTTTC
NA,NA,TRBV11-3,TRBJ2-1,CASSYTGRSEQFF,TGTGCCAGCAGCTATACTGGGCGCTCGGAGCAGTTCTTC
NA,NA,TRBV28,TRBJ2-3,CASSLDGPTDTQYF,TGTGCCAGCAGTCTCGACGGACCCACAGATACGCAGTATTTT
NA,NA,TRBV29-1,TRBJ2-5,CSAVEGLETQYF,TGCAGCGCCGTCGAAGGTCTTGAGACCCAGTACTTC
NA,TRBD2,TRBV14,TRBJ2-7,CASSPLAGVYEQYF,TGTGCCAGCAGCCCACTAGCGGGTGTATACGAGCAGTACTTC
NA,NA,TRBV7-9,TRBJ1-2,CASSPGRGALYGYTF,TGTGCCAGCAGCCCCGGACGGGGGGCGCTTTATGGCTACACCTTC
NA,NA,TRBV9,TRBJ2-7,CASSVGGMFAYEQYF,TGTGCCAGCAGCGTCGGCGGGATGTTTGCCTACGAGCAGTACTTC
NA,NA,TRBV19,TRBJ1-1,CASSMGRRLSTEAFF,TGTGCCAGTAGTATGGGGAGACGATTGAGCACTGAAGCTTTCTTT
NA,NA,TRBV9,TRBJ2-3,CASSDSTDTQYF,TGTGCCAGCAGCGACAGCACAGATACGCAGTATTTT
NA,TRBD1,TRBV5-8,TRBJ1-5,CASSSRTGNSNQPQHF,TGTGCCAGCAGCTCACGGACAGGCAATAGCAATCAGCCCCAGCATTTT
NA,NA,TRBV4-2,TRBJ2-1,CASSLKDGEQFF,TGTGCCAGCAGCCTAAAGGACGGAGAGCAGTTCTTC
NA,NA,TRBV28,TRBJ2-5,CASPGRTTQYF,TGTGCCTCTCCCGGGCGGACGACCCAGTACTTC